This T cell receptor (beta chain) was sequenced in a study of shared clonotypes between healthy human individuals. Study results and caveats: Memory subsets generally showed smaller estimated richness than naive subsets did.

The CDR3 is 14 amino acids. Germline lookup yields CDR1 MNHNY and CDR2 SVGAGI (reference sequence). V lost 3 bases and J lost 1, with 8 bases in between. The CD4+ fraction was divided into a CD45RA+ naive subset and a CD45RA-negative memory subset. Sequenced by immunoSEQ multiplex PCR; TCRdb stores in-frame clones only, minus some. The repertoire includes approximately 1,500,000 clones, approximately 97% of them detected once, and 0.95% to 1.5% sits in the top ten. Points on this clone: Its antigen is still unknown.

The receptor comes from a man aged 25-40 years in good health. The chain has TRBV6-6 and TRBJ2-3; no reliable D call. The specimen was naive CD4+ T cells sorted from blood. Sample subset: CD45RA+ positively selected. The DNA for the CDR3 is TGTGCCAGCAGTTATGGTGCTGGCACAGATACGCAGTATTTT. It codes for CASSYGAGTDTQYF.